This TCR beta chain appears in the sequencing data of a study of T cells in Graves' hyperthyroidism and ophthalmopathy. This clonotype has at least ten counts. Its antigen is not known. What was amplified from RNA transcripts were TCR beta CDR3 regions. First-round RT-PCR of the TCR CDR3 relied on the HTBI primer set. TCRdb reprocessed the multiplex PCR reads with MiXCR, giving one entry per CDR3 protein. Of roughly 600,000 distinct CDR3 sequences in the sample, about 15% were seen once. Study observations and caveats: Stable hyperthyroidism was separated from ophthalmopathy by a model based on 13 V-J features.

Trimming took off 5 bases at V and 1 base at J, with 14 bases between the two ends. This CDR3 comprises 15 residues. Orbital computed tomography, thyroid ultrasound, serum thyroxine and TRAb, and clinical symptoms together informed the diagnoses. The sample was blood. J is TRBJ1-1 and V is TRBV12-3 or TRBV12-4; D unclear. The source of this sequence is a woman aged 45-65 years with Graves' ophthalmopathy. The CDR3 nucleotides read TGTGCCAGCAGTCCCTCATGGGCCTCGAACACTGAAGCTTTCTTT. Translation gives CASSPSWASNTEAFF.